A single sample is the source of the 8 T cell receptor beta chains below, sequenced in a study of T cells after posttransplantation cyclophosphamide. TCRdb's table, derived via immunoSEQ multiplex PCR, lists solely in-frame clones and lacks some. The table records thousands of clones, roughly 98% of them present only once. The specimen was memory CD4+ T cells sorted from PBMCs. The receptors shown here come from a man aged 35-49 years in good health, CMV-negative, and a related stem cell transplant donor.

The chain uses TRBV5-4 and TRBJ2-5; maybe TRBD2 (5 bases). V was clipped by 3 bases and J by 5 bases, with 14 bases between them. Germline lookup yields CDR1 SGHNT and CDR2 YYREEE (reference sequence). The CDR3 is made up of 14 amino acids. CDR3 bases: TGTGCCAGCAGCTCTGGCGGGCGCGGGGAGACCCAGTACTTC. This encodes CASSSGGRGETQYF. Full variable domain (missing parts from reference TRBV5-4 and TRBJ2-5): ETGVTQSPTHLIKTRGQQVTLRCSSQSGHNTVSWYQQALGQGPQFIFQYYREEENGRGNFPPRFSGLQFPNYSSELNVNALELDDSALYLCASSSGGRGETQYFGPGTRLLVL.

The chain recombines TRBV6-1 with TRBJ2-1; 9 bases are shared with TRBD1. Per germline, CDR1 MNHNS and CDR2 SASEGT. The CDR3 runs to 14 residues. The V gene end was trimmed by 7 bases and the J gene end by 5 bases; junction bases not matched to a gene: 6. The CDR3 coding sequence is TGTGCCAGCATCTCCGGGACAGGGAACAATGAGCAGTTCTTC. Residues: CASISGTGNNEQFF.

This rearrangement joins TRBV7-8 to TRBJ2-2; D ambiguous. V was pared by 7 bases and J by 9 bases, with 12 bases between. Germline CDR1 and CDR2: SGHVS and FQNEAQ. This CDR3 has 12 amino acids. The CDR3 sequence: CASNHLSRELFF. The CDR3 coding sequence is TGTGCCAGCAACCACCTCAGTCGGGAGCTGTTTTTT.

V gene TRBV7-8 combines with J gene TRBJ2-5, with 8 bases that match TRBD1. With 4 bases clipped from V and 5 bases from J, the junction kept 6 bases outside the gene matches. The CDR3 runs to 14 residues. Per the germline V gene, CDR1 is SGHVS and CDR2 is FQNEAQ. CDR3 amino acids: CASSSRGPLETQYF. CDR3 sequence (DNA): TGTGCCAGCAGCTCCAGGGGGCCCCTGGAGACCCAGTACTTC.

This chain connects TRBV4-3 to TRBJ1-1; tentative D call: TRBD1 (6 bases). Germline V gene lookup returns CDR1 LGHNA and CDR2 YSLEER. The CDR3 is made up of 13 amino acids. V was cut by 3 bases and J by 8 bases, with 13 bases left in between. CDR3 nucleotide sequence: TGCGCCAGCAGCCAGGGCCAAACAGGGGAAGCTTTCTTT. Its protein is CASSQGQTGEAFF.

Of note for this clone: This sample also contains other DNA sequences that code for the same CDR3. The CDR3, as DNA: TGTGCCAGCAGGGGGGGGAGGGCTGGTGAAAAACTGTTTTTT. Translation gives CASRGGRAGEKLFF. This rearrangement joins TRBV7-8 to TRBJ1-4; TRBD1 might be the D (5 bases). V gave up 6 bases and J gave up 7 bases, with 15 bases separating them. This CDR3 comprises 14 residues. From germline, CDR1 is SGHVS and CDR2 FQNEAQ.

With respect to this clone: At one end the junction does not follow the germline gene, possibly because of a read error. The chain joins TRBV7-9 to TRBJ2-2; 9 bases line up with TRBD1. Germline-derived CDR1 and CDR2 are SEHNR and FQNEAQ (reference sequence). This CDR3 is 17 amino acids long. CDR3 nucleotide sequence: TGTACCAGCAGCTTTTCCGGGACAGGGAGGAGTACCGGGGAGCTGTTTTTT. Amino acid sequence: CTSSFSGTGRSTGELFF.

CDR3 sequence reads: CASSWQGNRNTEAFF. The CDR3 coding sequence is TGCGCCAGCAGTTGGCAGGGGAACCGGAACACTGAAGCTTTCTTT. The chain recombines TRBV4-3 with TRBJ1-1; D perhaps matches TRBD1 (6 bases). Trimming removed 6 bases from V and 1 base from J, with 15 bases in between. The CDR3 is 15 amino acids. Germline V CDR1 and CDR2: LGHNA, YSLEER.